Following are 12 T cell receptor beta chains from one sample sequenced in a study of CXCR3-negative and CXCR3-positive naive CD8 T cells. The antigens of these receptors remain unknown. Study-wide points: The TRB CDR3s that CXCR3-positive naive cells carried were more hydrophobic than those of CXCR3-negative naive cells.

UMI-tagged TRB cDNA libraries were built via 5' RACE. TCRdb reprocessed the 5' RACE reads; each CDR3 protein has one entry and no DNA is given. This sample carries around 88,000 distinct CDR3 sequences, with 1.1% going to the ten biggest clones. Sequenced: naive CXCR3+ CD8+ T cells from blood. Regarding subset: CD45RO-CCR7+CD27+CD95- naive CD8+ T cells expressing CXCR3 (TNR3+). These receptors were obtained from a human donor in good health. Some clones in this sample may be carry-over from other donors' samples.

V is TRBV11-2 and J is TRBJ2-7. CDR1 SGHAT and CDR2 FQNNGV come from the germline V gene. This CDR3 region has 14 residues. The CDR3 loop is CASRTHRGSYEQYF.

The rearrangement links TRBV7-9 to TRBJ2-1; TCRdb's D call of TRBD1 is untestable without DNA. Germline V gene lookup returns CDR1 SEHNR and CDR2 FQNEAQ (reference sequence). The CDR3 has 16 amino acids. The CDR3 region is CASSLYFGGPYNEQFF.

CDR3 sequence: CASSGANPNTDTQYF. The V and J genes are TRBV21-1 and TRBJ2-3; TCRdb picks TRBD1, but there is no DNA to check that call. TRBV21-1 is a known pseudogene. The CDR3 loop spans 15 amino acids.

The gene calls are TRBV15 and TRBJ2-3. The CDR3 is 14 amino acids. Looked up from germline, CDR1 is LNHNV and CDR2 is YYDKDF (reference sequence). CDR3 amino acids: CATSRDWTTDTQYF.

The chain has TRBV6-7 and TRBJ1-1; the D gene TCRdb calls, TRBD1, cannot be checked with no DNA. TRBV6-7 is annotated as an ORF whose role is uncertain. The CDR3 contains 15 residues. CDR3 loop: CASSYSAGSDTEAFF.

The chain employs TRBV9 and TRBJ1-6. The V gene's germline CDR1 is SGDLS and CDR2 YYNGEE. The CDR3 covers 16 residues. CDR3 residues: CASRVASSALNSPLHF.

This sequence joins TRBV7-3 and TRBJ2-1; TCRdb's assignment of TRBD2 cannot be checked, as there is no DNA. CDR3 length: 15 amino acids. Germline CDR1 and CDR2: SGHTA and FQGTGA. The CDR3 sequence: CASSLLAGVYNEQFF.

The rearrangement uses TRBV27 and TRBJ2-7; the D call of TRBD2 rests on TCRdb alone, since no DNA is present to check it. This CDR3 contains 11 residues. Germline CDR1 and CDR2: MNHEY and SMNVEV (reference sequence). The CDR3 region is CASSSGTSYIF.

The V and J genes are TRBV11-3 and TRBJ2-7; TCRdb calls TRBD2, which cannot be checked without DNA. Looked up from germline, CDR1 is SGHNT and CDR2 is YENEEA. The CDR3 is 15 residues long. The CDR3 region is CASSAWKRAAGEQYF.

The rearrangement uses TRBV4-2 and TRBJ2-7; TCRdb indicates TRBD1, and absent DNA this call remains unverified. CDR1 is LGHNA, CDR2 YNFKEQ, per germline. This CDR3 has 14 amino acids. The CDR3 sequence is CASSQDRGLDEQYF.

CDR3 in amino acids: CASSLARQGNTEAFF. The chain uses TRBV5-6 and TRBJ1-1; as DNA is missing, the TRBD1 call by TCRdb cannot be tested. Germline values: CDR1 SGHDT, CDR2 YYEEEE. The length of the CDR3 is 15 residues.

This chain joins TRBV20-1 and TRBJ2-7. Germline assignment: CDR1 DFQATT and CDR2 SNEGSKA (reference sequence). CDR3 length: 13 residues. CDR3 amino acids: CSARLPATYEQYF.